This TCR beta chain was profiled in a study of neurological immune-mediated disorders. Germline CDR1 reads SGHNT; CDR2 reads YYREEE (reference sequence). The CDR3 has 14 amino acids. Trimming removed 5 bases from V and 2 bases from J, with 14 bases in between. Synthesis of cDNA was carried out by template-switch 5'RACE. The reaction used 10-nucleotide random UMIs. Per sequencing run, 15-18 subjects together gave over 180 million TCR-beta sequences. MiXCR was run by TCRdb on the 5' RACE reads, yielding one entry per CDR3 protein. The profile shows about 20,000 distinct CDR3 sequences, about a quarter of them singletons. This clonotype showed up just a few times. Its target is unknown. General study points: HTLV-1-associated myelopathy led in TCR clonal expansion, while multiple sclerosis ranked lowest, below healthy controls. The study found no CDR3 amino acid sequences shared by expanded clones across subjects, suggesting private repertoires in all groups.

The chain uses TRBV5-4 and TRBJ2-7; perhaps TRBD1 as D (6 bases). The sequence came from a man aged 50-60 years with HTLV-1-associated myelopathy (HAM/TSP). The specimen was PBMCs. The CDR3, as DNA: TGTGCCAGCAGGGACGCGGACAGCCCCTACGAGCAGTACTTC. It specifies CASRDADSPYEQYF.